The 10 T cell receptor beta chains below all came from one sample that was sequenced in a study of blood T cells in healthy people across ages. It was with a sample-barcoded 5' primer and a J-beta primer mix that a second PCR of about 6 to 11 cycles was run. Via MiXCR, TCRdb re-called the 5' RACE reads, giving one row per CDR3 protein. This repertoire shows 750,000 to 950,000 distinct CDR3 sequences, 53% found once; its top ten account for approximately 40%. Sequencing was performed on blood. These receptors came from a man at least 80 years old in good health.

The chain uses TRBV3-1 and TRBJ1-1, with D possibly being TRBD1 (6 bases). CDR3 length: 14 amino acids. Germline V CDR1 and CDR2: LGHDT, YNNKEL (reference sequence). Trimming left V 4 bases short and J 5 bases short, with 14 bases between. Written as DNA, the CDR3 is TGTGCCAGCAGCCTCGGACAGTCAACGACTGAAGCTTTCTTT. Translating it yields CASSLGQSTTEAFF. The full variable domain, rest sourced from reference TRBV3-1 and TRBJ1-1, is DTAVSQTPKYLVTQMGNDKSIKCEQNLGHDTMYWYKQDSKKFLKIMFSYNNKELIINETVPNRFSPKSPDKAHLNLHINSLELGDSAVYFCASSLGQSTTEAFFGQGTRLTVV.

This clonotype has ten or more counts. A read error may explain this, as a much larger clone is one base away. This chain links TRBV6-5 with TRBJ2-5; TRBD2 agrees at 7 bases. CDR3 length equals 16 residues. Germline V gives CDR1 MNHEY, CDR2 SVGAGI. Trimming cost V 0 bases and J 11 bases; bases outside gene matches: 15. The CDR3 DNA reads TGTGCCAGCAGTTACTCCCCTGGCGGGAGTCGCGATGAGCAGTACTTC. Translation: CASSYSPGGSRDEQYF.

This clonotype came up once. The chain is built from TRBV4-1 and TRBJ1-2; tentatively, D is TRBD1 (5 bases). The V end was cut by 0 bases, the J end by 0 bases, with 23 bases between. The CDR3 is 20 residues long. Germline CDR1 reads MGHRA; CDR2 reads YSYEKL. The CDR3: CASSQENLPGRAAANYGYTF. DNA for the CDR3: TGCGCCAGCAGCCAAGAAAATCTGCCCGGCAGGGCAGCGGCTAACTATGGCTACACCTTC.

The J gene is TRBJ1-6, the V gene TRBV30, with TRBD1 matching 9 bases. Germline CDR1 reads GTSNPN; CDR2 reads SVGIG (reference sequence). The CDR3 spans 15 residues. V shed 4 bases, J shed 6 bases, and the junction held 7 bases outside the gene matches. The CDR3 bases are TGTGCCTGGACTAACAAGGACAGGGGTAATTCACCCCTCCACTTT. It yields the protein CAWTNKDRGNSPLHF.

There are a few counts of this clonotype. The chain combines TRBV27 with TRBJ1-2; TRBD1 aligns across 7 bases. Looked up from germline, CDR1 is MNHEY and CDR2 is SMNVEV (reference sequence). After removal of 0 bases from V and 13 bases from J, the junction contained 8 bases not matched to a gene. The CDR3 runs 13 residues. The CDR3 coding sequence is TGTGCCAGCAGTTTATCGGGCAGGGGGTCTGGCACCTTC. Protein sequence: CASSLSGRGSGTF.

With regard to this clonotype: The germline gene is not matched at one end of the junction; a read error may be the cause. This sequence joins TRBV12-3 or TRBV12-4 and TRBJ2-5, with 8 bases that match TRBD2. The J call is uncertain, as TRBJ2-7 better fits the DNA end. CDR3 length equals 16 residues. The CDR3 loop reads CASSLDRVAGTYEQYF. CDR3 DNA: TGTGCTAGCAGCCTCGACCGGGTAGCGGGAACCTACGAGCAGTACTTC.

This clonotype occurred a few times. This chain's CDR3 is CASSFRQGSHEQYF. The CDR3 DNA follows: TGTGCCAGCAGTTTTCGACAGGGGAGCCACGAGCAGTACTTC. V gene TRBV12-3 or TRBV12-4 combines with J gene TRBJ2-7; 8 bases line up with TRBD1. V lost 3 bases and J lost 5; bases outside the gene matches: 6. The CDR3 spans 14 residues.

The sample holds a few counts of this clonotype. The genes are TRBV10-3 and TRBJ1-2, with 9 bases lining up with TRBD1. Germline V gives CDR1 ENHRY, CDR2 SYGVKD. The CDR3 contains 13 residues. Trimming at V came to 2 bases and at J to 8 bases, leaving 3 bases not matched to a gene. CDR3 nucleotide sequence: TGTGCCATCAGTGAGGACAGGGGGAAGGGCTACACCTTC. It encodes CAISEDRGKGYTF.

This clonotype was found a few times. The rearrangement uses TRBV27 and TRBJ2-5; 12 bases are a match to TRBD2. Germline V CDR1 and CDR2: MNHEY, SMNVEV (reference sequence). V lost 3 bases to trimming and J lost 11 bases; unmatched junction nucleotides: 10. The CDR3 has 15 residues. The CDR3 region has the DNA TGTGCCAGCAGTTTCCTAGCGGGAGGGCCCGGTGAGCAGTACTTC. Translating it yields CASSFLAGGPGEQYF.

The chain uses TRBV20-1 and TRBJ2-7; TRBD2 aligns across 12 bases. With V trimmed by 5 bases and J by 2 bases, 19 bases remained unmatched. From germline, CDR1 is DFQATT and CDR2 SNEGSKA (reference sequence). There are 19 residues in the CDR3. Here the CDR3 reads CSAAAGLAGQGFLAYEQYF. The DNA for the CDR3 is TGCAGTGCTGCTGCGGGACTAGCGGGCCAGGGTTTCCTCGCCTACGAGCAGTACTTC.